This T cell receptor (beta chain) was retrieved from a study of blood T cell repertoires in COVID-19. CDR3 size: 15 residues. Germline loops: CDR1 SGHNT, CDR2 YYREEE (reference sequence). The ends lost 4 bases at V and 5 bases at J; junction bases unmatched: 10. Original processing methods: Reference gene primer amplification gave estimated nucleated cell counts. Method: immunoSEQ multiplex PCR; TCRdb's copy keeps in-frame clones and lacks some. Clone size and the V and J calls come from that table; the DNA yielded D and trimming. Here the sample spans some 210,000 clones, more than 70% being singletons.

V is TRBV5-4 and J is TRBJ1-2; 8 nucleotides align to TRBD1. This TCR derives from a man between 50 and 59 years old with active or convalescent COVID-19. Specimen: peripheral blood. CDR3 sequence (DNA): TGTGCCAGCAGCGTCTCCGGGACAGGAAAATATGGCTACACCTTC. Its translation: CASSVSGTGKYGYTF.